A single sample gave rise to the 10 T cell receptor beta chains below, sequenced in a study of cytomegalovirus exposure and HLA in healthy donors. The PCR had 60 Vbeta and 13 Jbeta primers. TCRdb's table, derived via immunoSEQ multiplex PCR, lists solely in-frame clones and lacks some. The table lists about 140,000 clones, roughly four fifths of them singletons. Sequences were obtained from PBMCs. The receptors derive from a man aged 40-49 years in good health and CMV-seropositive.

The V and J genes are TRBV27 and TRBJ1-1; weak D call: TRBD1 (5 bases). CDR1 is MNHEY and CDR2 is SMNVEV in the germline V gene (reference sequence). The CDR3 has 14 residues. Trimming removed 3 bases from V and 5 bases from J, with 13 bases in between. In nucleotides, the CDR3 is TGTGCCAGCAGTTTTTGGGGGGAGGGAACTGAAGCTTTCTTT. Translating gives CASSFWGEGTEAFF.

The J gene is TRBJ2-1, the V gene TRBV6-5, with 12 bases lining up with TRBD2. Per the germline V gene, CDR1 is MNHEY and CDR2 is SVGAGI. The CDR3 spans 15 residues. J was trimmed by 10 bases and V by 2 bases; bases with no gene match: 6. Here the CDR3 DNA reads TGTGCCAGCAGTTACCTTCGACTAGCGGGAGAGGAGCAGTTCTTC. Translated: CASSYLRLAGEEQFF.

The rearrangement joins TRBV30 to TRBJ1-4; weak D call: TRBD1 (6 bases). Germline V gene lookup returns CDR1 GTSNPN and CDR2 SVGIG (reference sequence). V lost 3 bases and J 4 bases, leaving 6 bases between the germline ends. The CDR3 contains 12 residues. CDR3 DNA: TGTGCCTGGAGCAGGGGTAATGAAAAACTGTTTTTT. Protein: CAWSRGNEKLFF.

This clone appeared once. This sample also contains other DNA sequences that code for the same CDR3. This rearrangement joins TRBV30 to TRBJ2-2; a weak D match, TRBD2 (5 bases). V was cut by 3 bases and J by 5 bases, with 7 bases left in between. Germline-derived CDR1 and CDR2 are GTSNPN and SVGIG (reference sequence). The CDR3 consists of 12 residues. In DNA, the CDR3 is TGTGCCTGGAGACGGGGTACCGGGGAGCTGTTTTTT. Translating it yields CAWRRGTGELFF. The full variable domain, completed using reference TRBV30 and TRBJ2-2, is SQTIHQWPATLVQPVGSPLSLECTVEGTSNPNLYWYRQAAGRGLQLLFYSVGIGQISSEVPQNLSASRPQDRQFILSSKKLLLSDSGFYLCAWRRGTGELFFGEGSRLTVL.

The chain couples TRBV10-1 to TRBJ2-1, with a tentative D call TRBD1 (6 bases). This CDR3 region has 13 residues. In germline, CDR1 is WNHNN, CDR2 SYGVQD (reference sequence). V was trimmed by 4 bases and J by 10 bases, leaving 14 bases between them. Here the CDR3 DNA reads TGCGCCAGCAGTGTGGACAGAGGGGGAGAGCAGTTCTTC. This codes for CASSVDRGGEQFF.

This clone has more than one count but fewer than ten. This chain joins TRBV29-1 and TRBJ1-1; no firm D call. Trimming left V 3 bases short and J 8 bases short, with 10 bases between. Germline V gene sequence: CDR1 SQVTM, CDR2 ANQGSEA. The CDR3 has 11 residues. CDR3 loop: CSVDEMREAFF. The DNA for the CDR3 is TGCAGCGTTGACGAGATGCGGGAAGCTTTCTTT.

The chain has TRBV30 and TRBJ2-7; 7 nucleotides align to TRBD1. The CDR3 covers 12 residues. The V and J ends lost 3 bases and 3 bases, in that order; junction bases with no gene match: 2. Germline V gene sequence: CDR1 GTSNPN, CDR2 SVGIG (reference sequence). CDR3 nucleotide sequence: TGTGCCTGGAGCGGGGACAGCTACGAGCAGTACTTC. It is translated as CAWSGDSYEQYF.

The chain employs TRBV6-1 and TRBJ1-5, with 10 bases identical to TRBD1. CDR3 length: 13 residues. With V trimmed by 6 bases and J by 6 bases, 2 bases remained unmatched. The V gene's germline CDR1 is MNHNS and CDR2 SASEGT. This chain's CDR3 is CASRGTGAQPQHF. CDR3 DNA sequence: TGTGCCAGCAGAGGGACAGGGGCTCAGCCCCAGCATTTT.

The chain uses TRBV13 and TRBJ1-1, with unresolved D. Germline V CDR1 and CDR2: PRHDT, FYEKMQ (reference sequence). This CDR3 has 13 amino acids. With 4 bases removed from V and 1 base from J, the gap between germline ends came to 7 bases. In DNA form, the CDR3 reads TGTGCCAGCAGCTCACGAGGGAACACTGAAGCTTTCTTT. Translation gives CASSSRGNTEAFF.

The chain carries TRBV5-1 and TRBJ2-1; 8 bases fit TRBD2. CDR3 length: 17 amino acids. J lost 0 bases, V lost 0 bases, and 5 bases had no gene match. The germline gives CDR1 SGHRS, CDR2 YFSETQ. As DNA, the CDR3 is TGCGCCAGCAGCTTGGAAGTAGCGGGAAGCTCCTACAATGAGCAGTTCTTC. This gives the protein CASSLEVAGSSYNEQFF.